This T cell receptor (beta chain) comes out of a study of Graves' ophthalmopathy and Graves' hyperthyroidism. Broader study findings: The majority of expanded thyroid clonotypes above 0.001 frequency also occurred in blood.

Beta-chain TCR CDR3 regions were amplified from RNA transcripts. Following a first-round RT-PCR that used HTBI primers, a second-round multiplex PCR was carried out. TCRdb re-derived calls from the multiplex PCR reads in MiXCR, one entry per CDR3 protein. The sample carries over a million distinct CDR3 sequences, roughly 35% recorded once. This clonotype was seen more than once but under ten times. Its antigen is currently unknown. CDR3 size: 14 residues. Trimming cost V 4 bases and J 4 bases, with 14 bases left between them. From germline, CDR1 is SGHRS and CDR2 YFSETQ. Uncontrolled infections, pregnancy, lactation or other autoimmune diseases led to patient exclusion.

The V call is TRBV5-1, the J call TRBJ1-2; TRBD1 might be the D (6 bases). The sequence came from an adult man with Graves' hyperthyroidism. Material: peripheral blood or thyroid tissue (not recorded which). The DNA of the CDR3 is TGCGCCAGCAGCCCCTGGGACAAGAGCTATGGCTACACCTTC. Amino acids: CASSPWDKSYGYTF.